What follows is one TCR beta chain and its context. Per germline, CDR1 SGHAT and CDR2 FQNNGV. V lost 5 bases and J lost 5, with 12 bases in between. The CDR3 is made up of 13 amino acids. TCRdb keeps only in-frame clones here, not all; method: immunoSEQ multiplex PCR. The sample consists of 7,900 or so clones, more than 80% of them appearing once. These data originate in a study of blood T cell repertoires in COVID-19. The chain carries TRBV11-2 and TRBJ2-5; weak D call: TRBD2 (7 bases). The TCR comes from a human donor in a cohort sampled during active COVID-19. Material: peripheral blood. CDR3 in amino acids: CASSPGGRETQYF. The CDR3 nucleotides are TGTGCCAGCAGCCCCGGGGGGCGGGAGACCCAGTACTTC.